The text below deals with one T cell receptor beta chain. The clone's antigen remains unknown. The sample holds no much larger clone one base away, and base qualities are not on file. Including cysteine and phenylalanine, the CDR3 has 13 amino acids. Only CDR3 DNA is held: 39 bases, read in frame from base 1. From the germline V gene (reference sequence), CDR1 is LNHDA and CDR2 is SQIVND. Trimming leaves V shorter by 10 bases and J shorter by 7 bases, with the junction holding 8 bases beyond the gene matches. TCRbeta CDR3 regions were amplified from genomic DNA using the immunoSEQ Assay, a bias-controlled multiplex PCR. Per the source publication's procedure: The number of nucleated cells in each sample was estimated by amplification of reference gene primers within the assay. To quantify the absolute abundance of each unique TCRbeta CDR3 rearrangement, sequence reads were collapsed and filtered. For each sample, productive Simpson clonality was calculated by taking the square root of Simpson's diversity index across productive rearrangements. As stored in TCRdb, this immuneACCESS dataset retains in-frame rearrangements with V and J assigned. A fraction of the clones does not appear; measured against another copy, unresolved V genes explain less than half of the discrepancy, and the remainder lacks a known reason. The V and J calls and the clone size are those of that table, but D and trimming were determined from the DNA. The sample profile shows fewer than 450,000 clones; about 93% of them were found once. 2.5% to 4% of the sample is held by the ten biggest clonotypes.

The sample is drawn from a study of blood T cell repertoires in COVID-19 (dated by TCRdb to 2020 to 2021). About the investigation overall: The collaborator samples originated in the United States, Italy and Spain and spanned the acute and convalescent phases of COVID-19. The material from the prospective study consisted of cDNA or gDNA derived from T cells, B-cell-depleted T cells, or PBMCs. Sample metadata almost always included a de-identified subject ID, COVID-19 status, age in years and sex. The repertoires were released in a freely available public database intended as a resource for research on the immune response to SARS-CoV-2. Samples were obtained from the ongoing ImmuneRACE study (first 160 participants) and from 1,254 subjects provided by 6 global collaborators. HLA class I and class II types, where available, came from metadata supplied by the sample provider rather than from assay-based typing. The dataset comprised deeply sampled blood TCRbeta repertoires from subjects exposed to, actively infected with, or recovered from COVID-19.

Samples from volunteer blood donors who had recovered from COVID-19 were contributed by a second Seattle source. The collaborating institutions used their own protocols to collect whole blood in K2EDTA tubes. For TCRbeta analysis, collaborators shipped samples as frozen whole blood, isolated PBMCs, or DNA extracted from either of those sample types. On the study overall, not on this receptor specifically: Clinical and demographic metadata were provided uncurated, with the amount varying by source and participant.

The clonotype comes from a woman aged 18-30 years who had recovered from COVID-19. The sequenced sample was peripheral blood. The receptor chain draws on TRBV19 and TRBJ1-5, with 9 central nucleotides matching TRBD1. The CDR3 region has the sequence CATLDRGGQPQHF. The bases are TGTGCCACCCTGGACAGGGGAGGACAGCCCCAGCATTTT.